This TCR beta chain appears in the sequencing data of a study of T cell responses to AZD1222 COVID-19 vaccine. The CDR3 runs 11 residues. The V end lost 5 bases, the J end lost 7 bases, and 6 bases lay between the germline ends. Looked up from germline, CDR1 is KGHSH and CDR2 is LQKENI. Broader study findings: At baseline, seropositivity was found in only a handful of AZD1222 recipients.

Of note for this clone: No antigen is known for it.

Some clones are missing from TCRdb's copy, which holds only in-frame ones; the method was immunoSEQ multiplex PCR. This sample has 150,000 or so clones; 75% to 90% occur once, and the top ten carry around 8%. This chain connects TRBV18 to TRBJ2-1; D not certain. Material: peripheral blood, obtained on day 0 of AZD1222 vaccination. This receptor was obtained from an adult in good health. CDR3: CASSMGNEQFF. The CDR3 DNA reads TGTGCCAGCTCAATGGGTAATGAGCAGTTCTTC.